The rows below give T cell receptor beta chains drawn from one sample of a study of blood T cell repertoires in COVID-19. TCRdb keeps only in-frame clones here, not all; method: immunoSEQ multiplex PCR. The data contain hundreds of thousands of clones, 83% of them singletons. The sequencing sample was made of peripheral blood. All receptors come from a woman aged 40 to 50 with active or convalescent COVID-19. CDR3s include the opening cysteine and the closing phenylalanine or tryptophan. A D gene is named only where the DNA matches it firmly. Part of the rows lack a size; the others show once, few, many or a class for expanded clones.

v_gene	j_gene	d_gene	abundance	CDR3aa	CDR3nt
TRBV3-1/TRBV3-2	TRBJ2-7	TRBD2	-	CASSLGAGIQYF	TGTGCCAGCAGCCTAGGAGCGGGGATTCAGTACTTC
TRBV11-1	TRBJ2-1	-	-	CASSLDLTDKQFF	TGTGCCAGCAGCTTAGACCTGACAGACAAGCAGTTCTTC
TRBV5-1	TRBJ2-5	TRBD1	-	CASSQGQGSQETQYF	TGCGCCAGCAGCCAAGGACAGGGAAGCCAAGAGACCCAGTACTTC
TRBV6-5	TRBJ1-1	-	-	CASRKGGATEAFF	TGTGCCAGCAGGAAGGGAGGGGCCACTGAAGCTTTCTTT
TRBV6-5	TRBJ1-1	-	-	CASSNQVNTEAFF	TGTGCCAGCAGTAACCAGGTTAACACTGAAGCTTTCTTT
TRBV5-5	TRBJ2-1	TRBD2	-	CASSLGAGVDEQFF	TGTGCCAGCAGCCTAGGAGCGGGAGTTGATGAGCAGTTCTTC
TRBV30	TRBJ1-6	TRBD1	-	CAWRTPGQGWNSPLHF	TGTGCCTGGAGAACCCCGGGACAGGGGTGGAATTCACCCCTCCACTTT
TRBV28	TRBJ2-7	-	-	CASSLQSPYEQYF	TGTGCCAGCAGTTTACAAAGCCCTTACGAGCAGTACTTC
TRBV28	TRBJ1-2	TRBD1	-	CASARDSNYGYTF	TGTGCCAGCGCTCGGGACAGTAACTATGGCTACACCTTC
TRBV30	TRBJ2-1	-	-	CAWSMSSYNEQFF	TGTGCCTGGAGTATGAGCTCCTACAATGAGCAGTTCTTC
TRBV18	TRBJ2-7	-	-	CASSPTGDSYEQYF	TGTGCCAGCTCACCGACAGGTGATTCCTACGAGCAGTACTTC
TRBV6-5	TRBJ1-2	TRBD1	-	CASSYSGQDGYTF	TGTGCCAGCAGTTACTCAGGACAGGACGGCTACACCTTC
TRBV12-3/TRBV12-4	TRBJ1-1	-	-	CASSGGSTEAFF	TGTGCCAGCAGCGGAGGGTCCACTGAAGCTTTCTTT
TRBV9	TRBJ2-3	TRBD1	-	CASSVLGTVSDTQYF	TGTGCCAGCAGCGTCCTAGGGACAGTTTCAGATACGCAGTATTTT
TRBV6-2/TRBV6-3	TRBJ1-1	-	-	CASSYSPSWGRPNHEAFF	TGTGCCAGCAGTTACTCGCCCTCTTGGGGCAGGCCCAACCATGAAGCTTTCTTT
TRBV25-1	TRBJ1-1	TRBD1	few	CASSEKYGNRGFDTEAFF	TGTGCCAGCAGTGAAAAGTACGGGAACAGGGGGTTCGACACTGAAGCTTTCTTT
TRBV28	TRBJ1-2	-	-	CASSTPGAFFGYTF	TGTGCCAGCAGTACGCCAGGGGCGTTCTTTGGCTACACCTTC
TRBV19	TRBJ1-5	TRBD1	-	CASSKGQGRSVYQPQHF	TGTGCCAGTAGTAAAGGACAGGGGCGCTCGGTTTATCAGCCCCAGCATTTT